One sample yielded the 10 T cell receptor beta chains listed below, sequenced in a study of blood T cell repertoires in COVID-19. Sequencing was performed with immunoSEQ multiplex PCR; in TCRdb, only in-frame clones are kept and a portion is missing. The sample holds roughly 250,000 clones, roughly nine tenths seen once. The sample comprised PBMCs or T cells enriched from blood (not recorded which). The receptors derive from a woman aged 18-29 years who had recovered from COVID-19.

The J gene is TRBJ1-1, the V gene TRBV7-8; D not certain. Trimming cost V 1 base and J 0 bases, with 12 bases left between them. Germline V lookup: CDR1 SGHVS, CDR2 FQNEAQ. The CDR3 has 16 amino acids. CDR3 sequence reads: CASSLESSVMNTEAFF. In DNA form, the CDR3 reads TGTGCCAGCAGCTTAGAGTCGTCAGTCATGAACACTGAAGCTTTCTTT.

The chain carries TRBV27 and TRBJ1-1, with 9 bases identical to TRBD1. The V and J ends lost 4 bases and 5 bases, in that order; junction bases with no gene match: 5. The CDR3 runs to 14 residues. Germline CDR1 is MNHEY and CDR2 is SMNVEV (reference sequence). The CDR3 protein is CASSWDRVTTEAFF. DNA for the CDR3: TGTGCCAGCAGTTGGGACAGGGTAACAACTGAAGCTTTCTTT.

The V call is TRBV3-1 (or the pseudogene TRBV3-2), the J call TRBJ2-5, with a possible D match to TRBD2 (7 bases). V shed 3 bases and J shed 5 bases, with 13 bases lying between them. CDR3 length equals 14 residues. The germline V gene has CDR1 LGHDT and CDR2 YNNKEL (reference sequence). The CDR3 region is CASSHLGGPETQYF. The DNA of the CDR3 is TGTGCCAGCAGCCACCTCGGGGGGCCGGAGACCCAGTACTTC.

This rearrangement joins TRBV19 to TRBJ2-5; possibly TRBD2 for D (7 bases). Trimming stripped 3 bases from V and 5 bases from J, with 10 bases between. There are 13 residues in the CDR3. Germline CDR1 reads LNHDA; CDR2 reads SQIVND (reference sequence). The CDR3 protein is CASSMGGHETQYF. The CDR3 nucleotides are TGTGCCAGTAGTATGGGGGGGCATGAGACCCAGTACTTC.

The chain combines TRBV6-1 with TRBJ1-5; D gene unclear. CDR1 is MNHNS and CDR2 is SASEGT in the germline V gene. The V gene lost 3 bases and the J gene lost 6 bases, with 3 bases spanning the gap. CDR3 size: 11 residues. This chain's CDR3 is CASSDIQPQHF. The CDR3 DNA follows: TGTGCCAGCAGTGATATTCAGCCCCAGCATTTT.

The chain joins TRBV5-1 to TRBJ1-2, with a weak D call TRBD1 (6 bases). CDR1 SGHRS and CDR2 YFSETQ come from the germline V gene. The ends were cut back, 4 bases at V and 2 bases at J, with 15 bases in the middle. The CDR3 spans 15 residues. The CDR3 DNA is TGCGCCAGCAGCCCGTCCGGGACACCCAACTATGGCTACACCTTC. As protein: CASSPSGTPNYGYTF.

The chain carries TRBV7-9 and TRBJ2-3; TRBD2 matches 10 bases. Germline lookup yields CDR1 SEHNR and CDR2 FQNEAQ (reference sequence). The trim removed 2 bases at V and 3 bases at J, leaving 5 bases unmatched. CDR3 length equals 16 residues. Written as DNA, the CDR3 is TGTGCCAGCAGCTTAACTAGCGGGGCCCAGACAGATACGCAGTATTTT. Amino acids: CASSLTSGAQTDTQYF.

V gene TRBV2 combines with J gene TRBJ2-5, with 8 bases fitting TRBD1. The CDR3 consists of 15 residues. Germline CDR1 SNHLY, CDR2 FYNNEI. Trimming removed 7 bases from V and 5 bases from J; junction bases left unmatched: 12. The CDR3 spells CASTTTGTGGETQYF. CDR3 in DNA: TGTGCCAGCACCACGACCGGGACAGGAGGCGAGACCCAGTACTTC.

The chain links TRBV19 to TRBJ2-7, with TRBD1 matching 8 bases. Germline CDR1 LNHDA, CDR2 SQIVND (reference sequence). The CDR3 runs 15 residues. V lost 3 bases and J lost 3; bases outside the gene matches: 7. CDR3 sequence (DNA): TGTGCCAGTAGTATGAGTCGACAGGGGAGCTACGAGCAGTACTTC. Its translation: CASSMSRQGSYEQYF.

The CDR3 spells CASSLADISYNEQFF. The CDR3 nucleotides are TGCGCCAGCAGCTTGGCAGACATCTCCTACAATGAGCAGTTCTTC. V gene TRBV5-1 combines with J gene TRBJ2-1, with D hard to call. Trimming took off 0 bases at V and 0 bases at J, with 7 bases between the two ends. This CDR3 is built from 15 residues. Germline CDR1 is SGHRS and CDR2 is YFSETQ.